What follows describes a single T cell receptor (beta chain). This sample is drawn from a study of shared T cell receptors in the human thymus. Deletions cut 1 base from V and 1 base from J, with 17 bases between. Per the germline V gene, CDR1 is SGHTA and CDR2 is FQGNSA. This CDR3 comprises 18 residues. The repertoire was sequenced with immunoSEQ multiplex PCR; TCRdb's copy has only in-frame clones and lacks some. This sample has approximately 68,000 clones; about 95% occur once, and the top ten carry around 0.03%. This sequence joins TRBV7-2 and TRBJ2-4; D may be TRBD1 (5 bases). Sequencing was done on a sample of thymocytes. The clonotype originates from a human donor. DNA of the CDR3: TGTGCCAGCAGCTTAGGTTCATTGACAGAGGATGCCAAAAACATTCAGTACTTC. This gives the protein CASSLGSLTEDAKNIQYF.